The source of this T cell receptor (beta chain) is a study of blood T cell repertoires in COVID-19. At the level of the study: Specimens from acute and convalescent COVID-19 originated in the United States, Italy and Spain. T cells, B-cell-depleted T cells, or PBMCs supplied cDNA or gDNA.

Authors' processing steps: Amplifying reference gene primers gave estimates of nucleated cell counts. Libraries were prepared by immunoSEQ multiplex PCR; TCRdb keeps only in-frame clonotypes and omits some of them. That table supplies the V and J calls and clone size; D and trimming were determined from the DNA. Altogether about 110,000 clones are present, about 78% being singletons, with the ten largest covering about 4.5%. CDR1 is SNHLY, CDR2 FYNNEI, per germline. This CDR3 has 17 residues. The V and J ends lost 5 bases and 2 bases, in that order; junction bases with no gene match: 7. This rearrangement joins TRBV2 to TRBJ2-7, with TRBD2 identical over 15 bases. This TCR was recovered from a human donor in a cohort sampled during active or convalescent COVID-19. The sample comprised peripheral blood. The CDR3 sequence: CASSPGTSGRTTYEQYF. The CDR3 DNA reads as TGTGCCAGCAGTCCTGGGACTAGCGGGAGGACTACCTACGAGCAGTACTTC. The entire variable domain, with the rest obtained from reference TRBV2 and TRBJ2-7, is as follows: EPEVTQTPSHQVTQMGQEVILRCVPISNHLYFYWYRQILGQKVEFLVSFYNNEISEKSEIFDDQFSVERPDGSNFTLKIRSTKLEDSAMYFCASSPGTSGRTTYEQYFGPGTRLTVT.